These 5 T cell receptor beta chains originate from one sample sequenced in a study of blood T cell repertoires in COVID-19. Sequencing used immunoSEQ multiplex PCR; TCRdb keeps in-frame clones, though not all of them. The sample yields under 200,000 clones, around 87% seen once. The specimen was peripheral blood. These receptors were collected from a woman at least 80 years old with COVID-19, enrolled during active disease.

The J gene is TRBJ1-1, the V gene TRBV28; perhaps TRBD1 as D (5 bases). CDR3 length: 17 amino acids. Per the germline V gene, CDR1 is MDHEN and CDR2 is SYDVKM. Trimming stripped 3 bases from V and 3 bases from J, with 20 bases between. The CDR3 is CASSFYTRTNRHTEAFF. CDR3 DNA: TGTGCCAGCAGTTTCTACACCCGGACAAACCGTCACACTGAAGCTTTCTTT.

V is TRBV18 and J is TRBJ1-1, with no clear D. The V end lost 8 bases, the J end lost 6 bases, and 16 bases lay between the germline ends. CDR1 is KGHSH, CDR2 LQKENI, per germline. The CDR3 extends over 13 amino acids. CDR3 DNA sequence: TGTGCCAGCCTTGTAACGGGTGTCCCTGAAGCTTTCTTT. Translation gives CASLVTGVPEAFF.

V gene TRBV29-1 combines with J gene TRBJ1-1; 7 nucleotides align to TRBD1. The CDR3 has 14 residues. Germline trimming cut 7 bases from V and 0 bases from J; bases unmatched to any gene: 8. CDR1 and CDR2 (germline): SQVTM, ANQGSEA. The CDR3: CSGLMGQLNTEAFF. The CDR3 DNA reads as TGCAGCGGGTTAATGGGACAGCTGAACACTGAAGCTTTCTTT. The whole variable domain, filled in from reference TRBV29-1 and TRBJ1-1, reads SAVISQKPSRDICQRGTSLTIQCQVDSQVTMMFWYRQQPGQSLTLIATANQGSEATYESGFVIDKFPISRPNLTFSTLTVSNMSPEDSSIYLCSGLMGQLNTEAFFGQGTRLTVV.

V usage is TRBV28 and J usage is TRBJ1-2; maybe TRBD1 (5 bases). Germline V gives CDR1 MDHEN, CDR2 SYDVKM. The V gene lost 3 bases and the J gene lost 4 bases, with 18 bases spanning the gap. The CDR3 totals 16 residues. The CDR3 DNA follows: TGTGCCAGCAGTTTTAGCCCGGGACTGGGGGGCTATGGCTACACCTTC. It yields the protein CASSFSPGLGGYGYTF.

This clone is a singleton in its sample. The chain joins TRBV27 to TRBJ2-1; 8 nucleotides line up with TRBD1. Germline trimming cut 3 bases from V and 7 bases from J; bases unmatched to any gene: 5. This CDR3 has 14 amino acids. Per the germline V gene, CDR1 is MNHEY and CDR2 is SMNVEV (reference sequence). In DNA, the CDR3 is TGTGCCAGCAGTTTCCGTAGGACAGGGAATGAGCAGTTCTTC. It codes for CASSFRRTGNEQFF.